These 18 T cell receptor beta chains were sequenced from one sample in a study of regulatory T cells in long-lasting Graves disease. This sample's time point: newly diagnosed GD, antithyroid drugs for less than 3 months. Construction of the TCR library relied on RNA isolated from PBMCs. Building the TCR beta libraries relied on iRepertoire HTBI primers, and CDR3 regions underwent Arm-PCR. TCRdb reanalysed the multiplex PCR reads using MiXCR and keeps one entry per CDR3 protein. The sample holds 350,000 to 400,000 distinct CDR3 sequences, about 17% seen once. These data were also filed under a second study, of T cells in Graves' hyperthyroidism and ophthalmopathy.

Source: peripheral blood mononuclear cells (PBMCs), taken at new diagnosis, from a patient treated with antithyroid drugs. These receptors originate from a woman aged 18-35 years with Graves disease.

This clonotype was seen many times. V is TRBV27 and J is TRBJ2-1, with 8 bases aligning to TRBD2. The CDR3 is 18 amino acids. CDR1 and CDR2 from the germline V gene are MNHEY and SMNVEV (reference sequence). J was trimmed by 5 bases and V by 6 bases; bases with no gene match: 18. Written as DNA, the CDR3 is TGTGCCAGCAGGCCCGTCCCGGGACTAGTAGGGCGGCACAATGAGCAGTTCTTC. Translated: CASRPVPGLVGRHNEQFF.

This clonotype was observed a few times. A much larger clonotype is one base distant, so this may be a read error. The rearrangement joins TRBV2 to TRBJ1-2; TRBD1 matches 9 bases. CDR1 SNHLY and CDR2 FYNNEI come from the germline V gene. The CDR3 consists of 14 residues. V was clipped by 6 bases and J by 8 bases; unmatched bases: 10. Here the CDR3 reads CASRGTGTVGGYTF. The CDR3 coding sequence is TGTGCCAGCAGGGGGACAGGGACGGTGGGAGGCTACACCTTC.

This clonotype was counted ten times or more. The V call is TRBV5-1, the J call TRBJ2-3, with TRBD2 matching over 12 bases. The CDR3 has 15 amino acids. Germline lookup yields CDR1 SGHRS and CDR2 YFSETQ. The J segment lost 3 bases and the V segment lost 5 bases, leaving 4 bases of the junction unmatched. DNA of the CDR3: TGCGCCAGCAGTTCCGGGACTAGCGGGACAGATACGCAGTATTTT. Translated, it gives CASSSGTSGTDTQYF.

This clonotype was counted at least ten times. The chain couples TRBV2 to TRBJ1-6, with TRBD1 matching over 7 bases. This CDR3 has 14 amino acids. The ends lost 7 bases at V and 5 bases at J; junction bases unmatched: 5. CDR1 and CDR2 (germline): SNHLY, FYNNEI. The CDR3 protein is CASKPGTDNSPLHF. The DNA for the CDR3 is TGTGCCAGCAAGCCCGGGACAGATAATTCACCCCTCCACTTT.

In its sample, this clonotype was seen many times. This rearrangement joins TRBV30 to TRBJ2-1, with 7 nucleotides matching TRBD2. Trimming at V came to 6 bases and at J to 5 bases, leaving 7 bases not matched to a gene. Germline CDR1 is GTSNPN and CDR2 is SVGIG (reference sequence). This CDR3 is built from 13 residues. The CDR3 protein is CACSRGSNNEQFF. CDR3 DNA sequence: TGTGCCTGCTCCCGCGGGAGCAACAATGAGCAGTTCTTC.

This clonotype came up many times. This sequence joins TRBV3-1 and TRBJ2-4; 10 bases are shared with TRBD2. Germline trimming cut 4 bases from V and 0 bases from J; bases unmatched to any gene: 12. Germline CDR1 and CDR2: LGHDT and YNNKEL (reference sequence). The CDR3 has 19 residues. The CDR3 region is CASSPSAGGSQLAKNIQYF. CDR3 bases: TGTGCCAGCAGCCCCTCAGCGGGGGGGTCCCAGTTAGCCAAAAACATTCAGTACTTC.

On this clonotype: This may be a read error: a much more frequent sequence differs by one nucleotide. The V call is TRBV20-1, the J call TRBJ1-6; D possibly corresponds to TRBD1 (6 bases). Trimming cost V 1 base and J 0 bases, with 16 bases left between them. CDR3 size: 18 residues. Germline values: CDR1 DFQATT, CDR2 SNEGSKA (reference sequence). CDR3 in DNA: TGCAGTGCTAGAGCCTGGGACACGAGGAGCTCCTATAATTCACCCCTCCACTTT. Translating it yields CSARAWDTRSSYNSPLHF.

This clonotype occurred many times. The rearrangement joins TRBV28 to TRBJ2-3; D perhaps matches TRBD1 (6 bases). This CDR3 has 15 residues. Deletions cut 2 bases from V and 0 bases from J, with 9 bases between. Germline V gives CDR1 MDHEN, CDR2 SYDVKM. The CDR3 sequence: CASSLPTGSTDTQYF. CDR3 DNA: TGTGCCAGCAGTTTACCTACAGGGAGCACAGATACGCAGTATTTT.

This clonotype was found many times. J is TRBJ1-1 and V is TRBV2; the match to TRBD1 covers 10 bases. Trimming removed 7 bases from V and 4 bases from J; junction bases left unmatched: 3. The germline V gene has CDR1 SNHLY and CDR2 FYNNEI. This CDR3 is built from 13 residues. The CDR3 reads CASIRTGGTEAFF. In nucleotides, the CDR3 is TGTGCCAGCATTCGGACAGGGGGCACTGAAGCTTTCTTT.

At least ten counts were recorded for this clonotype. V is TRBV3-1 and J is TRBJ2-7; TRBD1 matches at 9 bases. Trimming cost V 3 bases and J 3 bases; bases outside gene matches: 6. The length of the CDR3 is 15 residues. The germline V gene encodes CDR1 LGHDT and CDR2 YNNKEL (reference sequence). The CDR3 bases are TGTGCCAGCAGCCACCCAAACAGGGGGCGCTACGAGCAGTACTTC. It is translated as CASSHPNRGRYEQYF.

The CDR3 nucleotides read TGTGCCACCAGACAGATGGATGAAAAACTGTTTTTT. This encodes CATRQMDEKLFF. The J gene is TRBJ1-4, the V gene TRBV10-3, with a weak D call TRBD1 (5 bases). Trimming stripped 10 bases from V and 6 bases from J, with 12 bases between. Germline CDR1 and CDR2: ENHRY and SYGVKD. The CDR3 covers 12 residues.

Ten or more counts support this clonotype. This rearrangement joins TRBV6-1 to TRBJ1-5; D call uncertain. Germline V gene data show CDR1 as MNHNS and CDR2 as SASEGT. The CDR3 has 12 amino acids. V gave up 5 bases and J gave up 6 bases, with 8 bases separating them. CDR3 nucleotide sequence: TGTGCCAGCAGTCTATCCGGTCAGCCCCAGCATTTT. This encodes CASSLSGQPQHF.

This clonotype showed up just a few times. CDR3: CASSKPGTTDTQYF. The CDR3 nucleotides read TGTGCCAGTAGTAAGCCGGGGACGACAGATACGCAGTATTTT. The chain combines TRBV19 with TRBJ2-3; TRBD1 or TRBD2 may be the D gene (5 bases each). The germline gives CDR1 LNHDA, CDR2 SQIVND (reference sequence). Trimming pared 4 bases from V and 3 bases from J, leaving 11 bases between. The CDR3 length is 14 residues. Full variable domain (remainder filled in from reference TRBV19 and TRBJ2-3): DGGITQSPKYLFRKEGQNVTLSCEQNLNHDAMYWYRQDPGQGLRLIYYSQIVNDFQKGDIAEGYSVSREKKESFPLTVTSAQKNPTAFYLCASSKPGTTDTQYFGPGTRLTVL.

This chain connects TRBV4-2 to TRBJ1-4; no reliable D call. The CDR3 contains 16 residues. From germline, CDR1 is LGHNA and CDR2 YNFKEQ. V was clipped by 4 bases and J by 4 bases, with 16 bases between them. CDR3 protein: CASSLGPPPINEKLFF. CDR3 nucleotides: TGTGCCAGCAGCCTGGGCCCCCCCCCCATTAATGAAAAACTGTTTTTT.

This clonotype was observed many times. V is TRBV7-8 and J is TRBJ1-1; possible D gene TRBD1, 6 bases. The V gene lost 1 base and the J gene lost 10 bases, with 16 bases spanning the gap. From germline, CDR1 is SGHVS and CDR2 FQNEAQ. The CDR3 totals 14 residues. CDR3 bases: TGTGCCAGCAGCTTAGTCCTACAGGGCCCCGGAGCTTTCTTT. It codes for CASSLVLQGPGAFF.

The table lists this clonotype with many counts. Here the CDR3 reads CASSGGVDRTGELFF. Written as DNA, the CDR3 is TGCGCCAGCAGCGGGGGGGTGGATCGAACCGGGGAGCTGTTTTTT. This chain uses TRBV5-1 with TRBJ2-2; 7 bases are shared with TRBD2. The V segment lost 4 bases and the J segment 5 bases; nucleotides outside the gene matches: 8. Looked up from germline, CDR1 is SGHRS and CDR2 is YFSETQ. The CDR3 length is 15 residues.

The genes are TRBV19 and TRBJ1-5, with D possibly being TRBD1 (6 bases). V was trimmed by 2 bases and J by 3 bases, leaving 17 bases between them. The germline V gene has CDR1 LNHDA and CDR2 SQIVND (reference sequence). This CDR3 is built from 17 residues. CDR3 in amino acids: CASSIKVGQGLNQPQHF. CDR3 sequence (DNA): TGTGCCAGTAGTATAAAAGTGGGTCAGGGGCTCAATCAGCCCCAGCATTTT.

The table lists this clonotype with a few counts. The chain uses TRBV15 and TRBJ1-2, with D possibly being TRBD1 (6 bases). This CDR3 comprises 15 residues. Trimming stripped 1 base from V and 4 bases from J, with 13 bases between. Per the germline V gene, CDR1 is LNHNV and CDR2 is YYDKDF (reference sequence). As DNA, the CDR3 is TGTGCCACCAGCAGAGCGGGCGAGGGGGGCTATGGCTACACCTTC. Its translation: CATSRAGEGGYGYTF.